This T cell receptor (beta chain) was recovered during a study of regulatory T cells in long-lasting Graves disease. Arm-PCR of CDR3 regions with iRepertoire HTBI primers generated TCR beta libraries. MiXCR, run by TCRdb on the multiplex PCR reads, gives a single entry per CDR3 protein. The table shows 350,000 to 400,000 distinct CDR3 sequences, with around 16% occurring only once. Study-wide results and caveats: More public clonotypes were shared by persistent patients (fewer than 3,000) than by new patients (approximately 990).

The germline CDR1 and CDR2 sequences are SGHNT and YYREEE (reference sequence). This CDR3 has 16 amino acids. The V and J ends lost 2 bases and 0 bases respectively, with 14 bases between them. About this clonotype itself: Its antigen remains unidentified.

Time point indicated: newly diagnosed GD, antithyroid drugs for less than 3 months. Following extraction of RNA from PBMCs, that RNA was used to make the TCR library. Roughly 8.3 milliliters of peripheral blood were taken and placed in EDTA tubes. Sequenced material: peripheral blood mononuclear cells (PBMCs), taken at new diagnosis, from a patient treated with antithyroid drugs. The source is a female donor with Graves disease. The chain links TRBV5-4 to TRBJ1-2; D is unresolved. CDR3 sequence: CASSFKGGMANYGYTF. CDR3 coding DNA: TGTGCCAGCAGCTTTAAGGGAGGGATGGCTAACTATGGCTACACCTTC. Based on the CDR3 plus reference TRBV5-4 and TRBJ1-2, the full variable domain is ETGVTQSPTHLIKTRGQQVTLRCSSQSGHNTVSWYQQALGQGPQFIFQYYREEENGRGNFPPRFSGLQFPNYSSELNVNALELDDSALYLCASSFKGGMANYGYTFGSGTRLTVV.